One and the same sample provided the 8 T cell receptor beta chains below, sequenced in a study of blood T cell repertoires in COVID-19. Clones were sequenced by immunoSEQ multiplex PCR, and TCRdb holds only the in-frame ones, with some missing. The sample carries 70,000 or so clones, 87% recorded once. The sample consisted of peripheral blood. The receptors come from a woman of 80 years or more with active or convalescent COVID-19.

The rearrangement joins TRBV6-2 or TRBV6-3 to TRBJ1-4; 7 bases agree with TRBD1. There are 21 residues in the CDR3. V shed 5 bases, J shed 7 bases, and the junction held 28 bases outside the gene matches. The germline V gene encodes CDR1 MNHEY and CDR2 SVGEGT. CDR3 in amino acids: CASSKPVLIFGPRGRSEKLFF. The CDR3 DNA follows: TGTGCCAGCAGTAAACCCGTATTGATTTTCGGACCGAGGGGGCGTAGTGAAAAACTGTTTTTT.

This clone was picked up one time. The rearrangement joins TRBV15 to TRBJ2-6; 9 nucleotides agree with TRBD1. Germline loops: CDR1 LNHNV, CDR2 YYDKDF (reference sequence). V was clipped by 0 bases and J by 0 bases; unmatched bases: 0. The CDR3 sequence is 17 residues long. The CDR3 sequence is CATSRETGGSGANVLTF. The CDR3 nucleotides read TGTGCCACCAGCAGAGAGACAGGGGGCTCTGGGGCCAACGTCCTGACTTTC.

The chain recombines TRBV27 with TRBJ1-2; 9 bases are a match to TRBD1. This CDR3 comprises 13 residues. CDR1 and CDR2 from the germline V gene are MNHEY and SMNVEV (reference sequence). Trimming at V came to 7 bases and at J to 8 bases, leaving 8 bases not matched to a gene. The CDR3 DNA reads TGTGCCAGCACGCAAACAGGGGGCATCGGCTACACCTTC. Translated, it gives CASTQTGGIGYTF.

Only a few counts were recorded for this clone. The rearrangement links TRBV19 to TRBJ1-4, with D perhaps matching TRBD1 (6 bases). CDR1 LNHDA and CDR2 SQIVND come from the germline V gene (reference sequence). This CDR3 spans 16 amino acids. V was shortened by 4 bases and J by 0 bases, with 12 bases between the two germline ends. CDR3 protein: CASSRPGDPTNEKLFF. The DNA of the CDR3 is TGTGCCAGTAGTAGGCCAGGGGATCCAACTAATGAAAAACTGTTTTTT.

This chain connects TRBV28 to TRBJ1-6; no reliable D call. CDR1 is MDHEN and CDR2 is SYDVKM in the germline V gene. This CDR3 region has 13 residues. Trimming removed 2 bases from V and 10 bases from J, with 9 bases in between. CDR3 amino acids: CASSLDISSPLHF. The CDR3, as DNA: TGTGCCAGCAGTTTAGACATAAGCTCACCCCTCCACTTT.

The CDR3 bases are TGTGCCAGCAGCTTAGTTTTGCTAGCGGAGACCCAGTACTTC. It specifies CASSLVLLAETQYF. The rearrangement joins TRBV7-2 to TRBJ2-5; D might be TRBD2 (6 bases). Germline CDR1 SGHTA, CDR2 FQGNSA. The CDR3 has 14 residues. V was cut by 1 base and J by 5 bases, with 11 bases left in between.

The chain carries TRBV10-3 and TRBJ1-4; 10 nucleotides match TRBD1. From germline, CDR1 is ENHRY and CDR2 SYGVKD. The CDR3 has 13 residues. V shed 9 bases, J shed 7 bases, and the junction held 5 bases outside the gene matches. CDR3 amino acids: CAIRQGASEKLFF. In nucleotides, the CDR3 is TGTGCCATACGACAGGGGGCCAGTGAAAAACTGTTTTTT.

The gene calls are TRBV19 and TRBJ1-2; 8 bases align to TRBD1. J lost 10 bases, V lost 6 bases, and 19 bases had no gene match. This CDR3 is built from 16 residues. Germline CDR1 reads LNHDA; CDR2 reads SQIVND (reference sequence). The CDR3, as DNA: TGTGCCAGTAGCCCCACGACCGGGACAGGTGGAGGGGACTACACCTTC. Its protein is CASSPTTGTGGGDYTF.